This TCR beta chain was recorded in a study of blood T cell repertoires in COVID-19. Study background: COVID-19 samples from acute and convalescent phases originated in the United States, Italy and Spain. Sources were T cells, B-cell-depleted T cells, or PBMCs; the material itself was cDNA or gDNA.

Germline V gene lookup returns CDR1 LNHDA and CDR2 SQIVND (reference sequence). Trimming removed 6 bases from V and 4 bases from J; junction bases left unmatched: 12. The CDR3 consists of 15 residues. Methods used by the authors: Estimates of nucleated cell counts were drawn from the amplification of reference gene primers. Assay used: immunoSEQ multiplex PCR; TCRdb lists only in-frame clones, some missing. Clone size and V and J calls were adopted from that table, with D and trimming inferred from the DNA. The data show some 160,000 clones, about 89% seen once. The specimen sequenced was peripheral blood. This TCR was sampled from a man between 60 and 70 years old with acute or convalescent COVID-19. The chain employs TRBV19 and TRBJ2-7; 7 positions agree with TRBD1. CDR3 sequence: CASRRAGTAFYEQYF. CDR3 DNA sequence: TGTGCCAGTAGAAGGGCTGGGACAGCGTTTTACGAGCAGTACTTC.